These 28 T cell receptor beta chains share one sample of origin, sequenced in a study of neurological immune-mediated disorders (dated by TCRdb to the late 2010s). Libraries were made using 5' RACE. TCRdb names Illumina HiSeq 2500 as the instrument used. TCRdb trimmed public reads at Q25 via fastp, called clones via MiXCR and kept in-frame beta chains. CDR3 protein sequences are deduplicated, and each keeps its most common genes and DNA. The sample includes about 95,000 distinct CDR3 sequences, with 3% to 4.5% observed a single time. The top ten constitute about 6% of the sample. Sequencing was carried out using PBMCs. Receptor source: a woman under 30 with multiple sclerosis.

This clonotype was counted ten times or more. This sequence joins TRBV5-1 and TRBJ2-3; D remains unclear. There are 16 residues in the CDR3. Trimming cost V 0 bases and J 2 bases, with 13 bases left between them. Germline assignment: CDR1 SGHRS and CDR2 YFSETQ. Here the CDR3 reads CASSLVGWIATDTQYF. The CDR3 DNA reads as TGCGCCAGCAGCTTGGTAGGGTGGATCGCCACAGATACGCAGTATTTT.

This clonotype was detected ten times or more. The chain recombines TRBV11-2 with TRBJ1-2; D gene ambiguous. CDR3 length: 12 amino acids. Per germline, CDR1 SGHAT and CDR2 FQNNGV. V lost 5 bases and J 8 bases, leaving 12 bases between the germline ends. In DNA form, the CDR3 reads TGTGCCAGCAGCCCCCTTTTCGGCGGCTACACCTTC. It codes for CASSPLFGGYTF.

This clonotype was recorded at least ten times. The CDR3 reads CASSLSHPSGRYVDTQYF. The CDR3 bases are TGCGCCAGCAGCTTGTCCCATCCTAGCGGGAGATACGTCGATACGCAGTATTTT. The chain recombines TRBV5-1 with TRBJ2-3; 10 bases fit TRBD2. Germline-derived CDR1 and CDR2 are SGHRS and YFSETQ. The CDR3 has 18 residues. Trimming at V came to 1 base and at J to 6 bases, leaving 14 bases not matched to a gene.

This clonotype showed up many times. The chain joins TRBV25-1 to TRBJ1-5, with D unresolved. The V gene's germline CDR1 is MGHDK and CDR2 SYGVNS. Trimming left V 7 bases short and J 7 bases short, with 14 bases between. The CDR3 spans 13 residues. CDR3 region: CASKSGREQPQHF. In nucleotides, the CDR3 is TGTGCCAGCAAATCGGGCAGAGAACAGCCCCAGCATTTT. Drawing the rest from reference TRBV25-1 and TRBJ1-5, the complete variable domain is EADIYQTPRYLVIGTGKKITLECSQTMGHDKMYWYQQDPGMELHLIHYSYGVNSTEKGDLSSESTVSRIRTEHFPLTLESARPSHTSQYLCASKSGREQPQHFGDGTRLSIL.

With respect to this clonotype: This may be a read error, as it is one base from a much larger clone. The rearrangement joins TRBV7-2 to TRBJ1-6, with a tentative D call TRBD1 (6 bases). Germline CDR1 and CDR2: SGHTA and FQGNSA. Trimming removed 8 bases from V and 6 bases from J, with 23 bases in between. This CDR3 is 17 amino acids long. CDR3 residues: CASAQGFAGQGNSPLHF. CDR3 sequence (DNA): TGTGCCAGCGCCCAGGGGTTTGCAGGGCAAGGTAATTCACCCCTCCACTTT.

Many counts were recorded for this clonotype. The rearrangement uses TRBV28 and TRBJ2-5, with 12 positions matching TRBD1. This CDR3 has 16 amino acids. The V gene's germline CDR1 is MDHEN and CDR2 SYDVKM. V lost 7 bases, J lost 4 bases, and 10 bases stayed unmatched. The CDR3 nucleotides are TGTGCCAGCATCGGCCGGGACAGGGGGCGCCTAGAGACCCAGTACTTC. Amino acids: CASIGRDRGRLETQYF.

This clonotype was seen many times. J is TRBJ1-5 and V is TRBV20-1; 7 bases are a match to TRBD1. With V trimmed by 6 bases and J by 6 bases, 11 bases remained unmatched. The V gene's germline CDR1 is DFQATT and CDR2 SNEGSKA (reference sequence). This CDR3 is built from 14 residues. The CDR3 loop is CSALDREGSQPQHF. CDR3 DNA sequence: TGCAGTGCCCTTGACAGGGAGGGGAGTCAGCCCCAGCATTTT.

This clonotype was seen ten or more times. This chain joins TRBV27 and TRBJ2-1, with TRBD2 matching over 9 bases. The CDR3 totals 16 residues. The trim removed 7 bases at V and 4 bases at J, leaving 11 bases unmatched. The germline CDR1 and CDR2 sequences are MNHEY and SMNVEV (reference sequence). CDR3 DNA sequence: TGTGCCAGCACAAAGACCGGGACTAGCCGTTACAATGAGCAGTTCTTC. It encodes CASTKTGTSRYNEQFF.

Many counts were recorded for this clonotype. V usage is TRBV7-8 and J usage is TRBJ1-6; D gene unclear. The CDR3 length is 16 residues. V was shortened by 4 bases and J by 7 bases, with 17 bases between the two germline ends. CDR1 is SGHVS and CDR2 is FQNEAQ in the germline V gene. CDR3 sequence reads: CASSSKRVTDNSPLHF. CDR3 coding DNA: TGTGCCAGCAGCTCGAAGCGGGTGACTGACAATTCACCCCTCCACTTT.

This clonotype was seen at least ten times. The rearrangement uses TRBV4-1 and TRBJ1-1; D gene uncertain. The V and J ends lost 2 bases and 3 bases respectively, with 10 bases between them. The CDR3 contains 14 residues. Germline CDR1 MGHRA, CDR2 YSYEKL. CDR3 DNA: TGCGCCAGCAGCCAACTCCCGCCCTACACTGAAGCTTTCTTT. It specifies CASSQLPPYTEAFF.

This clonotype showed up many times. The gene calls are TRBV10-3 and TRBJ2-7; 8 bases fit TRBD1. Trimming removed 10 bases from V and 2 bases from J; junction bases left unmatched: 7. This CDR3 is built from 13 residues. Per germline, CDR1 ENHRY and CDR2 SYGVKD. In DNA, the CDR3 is TGTGCCACCGGGACAGGTCGCGCCTACGAGCAGTACTTC. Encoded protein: CATGTGRAYEQYF.

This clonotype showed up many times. The DNA for the CDR3 is TGCGCCAGCCGGGGGGAATCCTACAATGAGCAGTTCTTC. Residues: CASRGESYNEQFF. The rearrangement links TRBV5-1 to TRBJ2-1; 7 bases align to TRBD2. Germline values: CDR1 SGHRS, CDR2 YFSETQ. This CDR3 region has 13 residues. With 7 bases clipped from V and 1 base from J, the junction kept 2 bases outside the gene matches.

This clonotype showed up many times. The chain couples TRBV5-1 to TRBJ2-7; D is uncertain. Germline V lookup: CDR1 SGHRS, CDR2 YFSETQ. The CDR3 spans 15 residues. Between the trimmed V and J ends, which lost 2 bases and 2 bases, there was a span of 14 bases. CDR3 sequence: CASSFAAGPTYEQYF. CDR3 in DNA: TGCGCCAGCAGCTTTGCAGCAGGACCTACCTACGAGCAGTACTTC. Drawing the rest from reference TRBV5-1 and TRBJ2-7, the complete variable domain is KAGVTQTPRYLIKTRGQQVTLSCSPISGHRSVSWYQQTPGQGLQFLFEYFSETQRNKGNFPGRFSGRQFSNSRSEMNVSTLELGDSALYLCASSFAAGPTYEQYFGPGTRLTVT.

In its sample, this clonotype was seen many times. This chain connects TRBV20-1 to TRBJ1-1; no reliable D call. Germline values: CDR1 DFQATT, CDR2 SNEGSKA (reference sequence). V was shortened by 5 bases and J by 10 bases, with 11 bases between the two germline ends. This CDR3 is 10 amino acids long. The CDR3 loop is CSAALSSAFF. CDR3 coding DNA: TGCAGTGCTGCCCTCTCGTCAGCTTTCTTT.

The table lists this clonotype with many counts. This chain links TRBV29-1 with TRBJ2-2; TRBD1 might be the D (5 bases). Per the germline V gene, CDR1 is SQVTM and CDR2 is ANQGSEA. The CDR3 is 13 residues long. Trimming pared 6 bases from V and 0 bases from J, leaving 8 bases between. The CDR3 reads CSVETANTGELFF. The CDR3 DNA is TGCAGCGTCGAGACAGCGAACACCGGGGAGCTGTTTTTT.

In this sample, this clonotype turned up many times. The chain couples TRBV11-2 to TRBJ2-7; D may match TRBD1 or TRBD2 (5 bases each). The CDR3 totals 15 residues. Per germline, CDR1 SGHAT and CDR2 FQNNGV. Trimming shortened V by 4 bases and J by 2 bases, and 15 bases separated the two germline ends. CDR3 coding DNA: TGTGCCAGCAGCTCCACGGGACGGCAACCCTACGAGCAGTACTTC. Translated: CASSSTGRQPYEQYF.

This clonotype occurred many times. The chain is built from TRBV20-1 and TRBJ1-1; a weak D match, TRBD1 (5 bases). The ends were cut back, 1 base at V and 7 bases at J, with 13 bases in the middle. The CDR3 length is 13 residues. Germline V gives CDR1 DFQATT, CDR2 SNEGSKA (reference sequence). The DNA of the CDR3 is TGCAGTGCTAGAGGTGCGGAGGGGCGTGAAGCTTTCTTT. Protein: CSARGAEGREAFF.

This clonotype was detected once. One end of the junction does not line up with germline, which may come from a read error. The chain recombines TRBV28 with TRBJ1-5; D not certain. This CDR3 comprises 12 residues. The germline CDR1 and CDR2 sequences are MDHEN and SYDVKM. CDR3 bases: TGTGCCAGCAGTTCGCCGTATAAGACCCAGAATTTT. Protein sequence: CASSSPYKTQNF.

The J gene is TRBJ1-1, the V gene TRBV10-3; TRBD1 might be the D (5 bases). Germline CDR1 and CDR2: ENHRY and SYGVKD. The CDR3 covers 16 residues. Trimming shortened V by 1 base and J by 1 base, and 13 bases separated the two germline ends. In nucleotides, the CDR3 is TGTGCCATCAGTGAGTGGGACCTTGTACAGAACACTGAAGCTTTCTTT. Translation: CAISEWDLVQNTEAFF.

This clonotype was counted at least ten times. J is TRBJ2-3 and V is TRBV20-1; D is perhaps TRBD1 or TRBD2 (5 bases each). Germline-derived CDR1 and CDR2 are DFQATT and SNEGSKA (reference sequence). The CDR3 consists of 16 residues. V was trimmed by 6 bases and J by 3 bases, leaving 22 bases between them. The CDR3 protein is CSAAKGETPGTDTQYF. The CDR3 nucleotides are TGCAGTGCCGCGAAAGGGGAGACCCCAGGAACAGATACGCAGTATTTT.

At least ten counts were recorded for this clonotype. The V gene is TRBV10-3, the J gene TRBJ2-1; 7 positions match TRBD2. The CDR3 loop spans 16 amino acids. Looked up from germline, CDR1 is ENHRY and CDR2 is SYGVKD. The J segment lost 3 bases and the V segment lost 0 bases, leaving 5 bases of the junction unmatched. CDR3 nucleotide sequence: TGTGCCATCAGTGAGTCCGGGGGAGGGGACTACAATGAGCAGTTCTTC. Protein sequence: CAISESGGGDYNEQFF.

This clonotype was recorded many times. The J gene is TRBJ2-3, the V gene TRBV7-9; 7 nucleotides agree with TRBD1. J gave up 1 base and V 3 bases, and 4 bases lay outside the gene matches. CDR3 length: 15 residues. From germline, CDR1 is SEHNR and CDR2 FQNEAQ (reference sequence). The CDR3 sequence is CASSFIGQGTDTQYF. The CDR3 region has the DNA TGTGCCAGCAGCTTCATCGGACAGGGCACAGATACGCAGTATTTT.

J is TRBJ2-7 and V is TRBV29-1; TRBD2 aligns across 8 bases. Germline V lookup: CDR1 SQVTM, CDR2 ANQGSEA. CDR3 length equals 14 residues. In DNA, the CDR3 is TGCAGTCAAGCCCCCTGGCGGGGGGACTACGAGCAGTACTTC. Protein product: CSQAPWRGDYEQYF.

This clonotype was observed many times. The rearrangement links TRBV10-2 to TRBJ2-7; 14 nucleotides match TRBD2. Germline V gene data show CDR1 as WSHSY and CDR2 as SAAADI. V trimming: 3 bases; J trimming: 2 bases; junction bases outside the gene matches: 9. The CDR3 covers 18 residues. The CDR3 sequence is CASSDLGLAGEETYEQYF. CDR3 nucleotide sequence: TGCGCCAGCAGTGATTTGGGACTAGCGGGGGAGGAAACCTACGAGCAGTACTTC.

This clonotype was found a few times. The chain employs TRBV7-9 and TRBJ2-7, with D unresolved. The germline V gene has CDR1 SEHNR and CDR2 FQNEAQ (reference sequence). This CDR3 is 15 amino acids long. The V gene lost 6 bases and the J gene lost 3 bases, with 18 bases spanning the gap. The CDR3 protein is CASSPPQVGNYEQYF. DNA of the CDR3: TGTGCCAGCAGTCCCCCCCAGGTTGGGAACTACGAGCAGTACTTC.

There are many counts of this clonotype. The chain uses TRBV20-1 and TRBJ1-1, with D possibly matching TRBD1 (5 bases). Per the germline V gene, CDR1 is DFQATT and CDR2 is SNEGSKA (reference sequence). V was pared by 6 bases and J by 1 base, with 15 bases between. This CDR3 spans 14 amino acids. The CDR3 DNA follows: TGCAGTGCCTTCCCCCCCGGGGGGAACACTGAAGCTTTCTTT. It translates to CSAFPPGGNTEAFF.

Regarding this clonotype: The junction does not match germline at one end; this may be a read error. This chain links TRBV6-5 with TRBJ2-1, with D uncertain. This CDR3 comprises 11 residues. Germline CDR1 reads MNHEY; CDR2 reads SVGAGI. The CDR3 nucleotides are TGTGACAGCAGTTATGAATCGGGGCAGTTCTTC. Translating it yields CDSSYESGQFF.

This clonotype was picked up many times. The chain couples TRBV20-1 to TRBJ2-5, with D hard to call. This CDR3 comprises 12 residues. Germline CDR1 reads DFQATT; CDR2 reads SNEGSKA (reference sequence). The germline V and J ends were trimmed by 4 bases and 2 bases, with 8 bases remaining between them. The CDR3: CSAKTQQETQYF. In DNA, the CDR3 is TGCAGTGCTAAGACTCAGCAAGAGACCCAGTACTTC.